Shown below are 23 T cell receptor beta chains from a single sample sequenced in a study of cytomegalovirus exposure and HLA in healthy donors. PCR employed 60 Vbeta and 13 Jbeta primers. TCRdb's table, derived via immunoSEQ multiplex PCR, lists solely in-frame clones and lacks some. The sample yields 130,000 to 150,000 clones, less than 90% seen once. The sequenced material came from PBMCs. Receptor source: a boy aged 2 to 10 in good health and CMV-seronegative.

The gene calls are TRBV14 and TRBJ2-1, with D maybe TRBD2 (5 bases). CDR3 length equals 15 residues. In germline, CDR1 is SGHDN, CDR2 FVKESK. Trimming shortened V by 4 bases and J by 5 bases, and 15 bases separated the two germline ends. This CDR3 is CASSPILQTNNEQFF. CDR3 nucleotide sequence: TGTGCCAGCAGCCCTATCCTCCAGACTAACAATGAGCAGTTCTTC.

This sequence joins TRBV28 and TRBJ2-7, with a weak D call TRBD2 (5 bases). The ends were cut back, 4 bases at V and 0 bases at J, with 19 bases in the middle. CDR1 and CDR2 from the germline V gene are MDHEN and SYDVKM. The CDR3 totals 17 residues. CDR3 coding DNA: TGTGCCAGCAGTTCCGACCCCCGGACTGAGGGCTCCTACGAGCAGTACTTC. Translation gives CASSSDPRTEGSYEQYF.

CDR3 bases: TGTGCCAGCAGTCCTCCTGCGTCAGGGACCCAGTACTTC. This codes for CASSPPASGTQYF. The chain recombines TRBV6-5 with TRBJ2-5; no clear D. The CDR3 length is 13 residues. CDR1 MNHEY and CDR2 SVGAGI come from the germline V gene. The germline V and J ends were trimmed by 5 bases and 7 bases, with 14 bases remaining between them.

CDR3 sequence (DNA): TGTGCCAGCTCACCGAAACGGGACATTGACACTGAAGCTTTCTTT. Translated, it gives CASSPKRDIDTEAFF. This sequence joins TRBV18 and TRBJ1-1; a weak D match, TRBD1 (6 bases). V lost 3 bases, J lost 3 bases, and 14 bases lay in between. This CDR3 spans 15 amino acids. The germline CDR1 and CDR2 sequences are KGHSH and LQKENI.

This sequence joins TRBV30 and TRBJ1-6, with D hard to call. Germline loops: CDR1 GTSNPN, CDR2 SVGIG (reference sequence). This CDR3 has 15 residues. The ends were cut back, 0 bases at V and 6 bases at J, with 12 bases in the middle. CDR3 bases: TGTGCCTGGAGTGTAAGCATCGGGTCTAATTCACCCCTCCACTTT. Amino acids: CAWSVSIGSNSPLHF.

CDR3 loop: CASGGSWAYTF. As DNA, the CDR3 is TGTGCCAGCGGGGGCAGTTGGGCCTACACCTTC. The rearrangement joins TRBV6-5 to TRBJ1-2; possibly TRBD1 for D (6 bases). V gave up 8 bases and J gave up 10 bases, with 14 bases separating them. The CDR3 spans 11 residues. CDR1 is MNHEY, CDR2 SVGAGI, per germline.

V usage is TRBV14 and J usage is TRBJ2-3; TRBD2 aligns across 14 bases. The CDR3 has 16 residues. Trimming at V came to 4 bases and at J to 6 bases, leaving 6 bases not matched to a gene. Germline-derived CDR1 and CDR2 are SGHDN and FVKESK. The CDR3 DNA reads as TGTGCCAGCAGCCGTCGACTAGCGGGGGGGCTGGATACGCAGTATTTT. Amino acids: CASSRRLAGGLDTQYF. Looking up the rest from reference TRBV14 and TRBJ2-3 gives the full variable domain: EAGVTQFPSHSVIEKGQTVTLRCDPISGHDNLYWYRRVMGKEIKFLLHFVKESKQDESGMPNNRFLAERTGGTYSTLKVQPAELEDSGVYFCASSRRLAGGLDTQYFGPGTRLTVL.

The chain is built from TRBV9 and TRBJ2-7; 7 bases align to TRBD1. Germline trimming cut 1 base from V and 5 bases from J; bases unmatched to any gene: 12. The germline gives CDR1 SGDLS, CDR2 YYNGEE. The CDR3 spans 16 residues. CDR3 region: CASSVSLDRDVHEQYF. The DNA of the CDR3 is TGTGCCAGCAGCGTAAGCCTCGACAGGGATGTCCACGAGCAGTACTTC.

The chain couples TRBV4-1 to TRBJ2-5; D unresolved. V was trimmed by 5 bases and J by 0 bases, leaving 10 bases between them. Germline loops: CDR1 MGHRA, CDR2 YSYEKL. The CDR3 runs 14 residues. CDR3 region: CASSSYQYQETQYF. In DNA, the CDR3 is TGCGCCAGCAGCTCGTATCAGTACCAAGAGACCCAGTACTTC.

DNA for the CDR3: TGTGCCAGCAGCTTGGCCCAAATCGGGATAATCAAAAAACTGTTTTTT. It is translated as CASSLAQIGIIKKLFF. This chain connects TRBV5-6 to TRBJ1-4; D is ambiguous. Germline V gives CDR1 SGHDT, CDR2 YYEEEE. V shed 0 bases and J shed 9 bases, with 18 bases lying between them. This CDR3 has 16 amino acids.

By sample share, this clone is medium-sized (0.01 to 0.1%). This chain uses TRBV6-1 with TRBJ1-2, with D possibly TRBD1 on 6 matching bases. Looked up from germline, CDR1 is MNHNS and CDR2 is SASEGT. The V end was cut by 1 base, the J end by 4 bases, with 13 bases between. The CDR3 contains 15 residues. CDR3 nucleotide sequence: TGTGCCAGCAGTGAAGGGGCAGGGGCCAGCTATGGCTACACCTTC. Translation gives CASSEGAGASYGYTF.

This clone was observed a few times. The chain joins TRBV6-6 to TRBJ2-5; 8 bases agree with TRBD2. Germline V gene lookup returns CDR1 MNHNY and CDR2 SVGAGI (reference sequence). The CDR3 is 14 amino acids. V dropped 1 base and J dropped 4; count of bases not matched to a gene: 2. The CDR3 is CASSYLREVETQYF. The CDR3 DNA is TGTGCCAGCAGTTACTTGCGGGAGGTAGAGACCCAGTACTTC.

This chain links TRBV9 with TRBJ1-3, with 10 bases matching TRBD1. The ends lost 3 bases at V and 2 bases at J; junction bases unmatched: 8. Germline-derived CDR1 and CDR2 are SGDLS and YYNGEE. This CDR3 has 17 amino acids. CDR3 residues: CASSAGTGDFTGNTIYF. The CDR3 DNA follows: TGTGCCAGCAGCGCAGGGACAGGGGATTTTACTGGAAACACCATATATTTT. Combining the CDR3 with reference TRBV9 and TRBJ1-3 gives the whole variable domain DSGVTQTPKHLITATGQRVTLRCSPRSGDLSVYWYQQSLDQGLQFLIQYYNGEERAKGNILERFSAQQFPDLHSELNLSSLELGDSALYFCASSAGTGDFTGNTIYFGEGSWLTVV.

The chain combines TRBV5-1 with TRBJ2-3, with D possibly matching TRBD2 (5 bases). Germline V lookup: CDR1 SGHRS, CDR2 YFSETQ. The CDR3 length is 12 residues. V was cut by 7 bases and J by 6 bases, with 12 bases left in between. CDR3 sequence reads: CASRETEDTQYF. CDR3 DNA: TGCGCCAGCCGGGAAACAGAGGATACGCAGTATTTT.

This clone was found once. The rearrangement links TRBV2 to TRBJ2-7; TRBD1 aligns across 7 bases. V gave up 7 bases and J gave up 4 bases; unmatched junction bases: 4. The germline CDR1 and CDR2 sequences are SNHLY and FYNNEI. The CDR3 totals 12 residues. Here the CDR3 DNA reads TGTGCCAGCACCGGGACAGCATACGAGCAGTACTTC. It codes for CASTGTAYEQYF.

This chain joins TRBV19 and TRBJ1-5; 9 bases line up with TRBD1. Trimming removed 5 bases from V and 0 bases from J; junction bases left unmatched: 14. This CDR3 comprises 19 residues. Germline V CDR1 and CDR2: LNHDA, SQIVND (reference sequence). The CDR3 region has the DNA TGTGCCAGTAGTCCGGCACTACAGGGGGCGGGAGCTAGCAATCAGCCCCAGCATTTT. Translating gives CASSPALQGAGASNQPQHF.

The chain employs TRBV11-2 and TRBJ1-2, with TRBD1 as a possible D gene (6 bases). The CDR3 contains 14 residues. Trimming took off 2 bases at V and 7 bases at J, with 14 bases between the two ends. Germline CDR1 is SGHAT and CDR2 is FQNNGV. The CDR3 sequence: CASSLSGAGAGYTF. DNA for the CDR3: TGTGCCAGCAGCTTATCAGGGGCGGGGGCTGGCTACACCTTC.

The rearrangement joins TRBV19 to TRBJ2-3; no clear D. Germline V gene sequence: CDR1 LNHDA, CDR2 SQIVND (reference sequence). The CDR3 consists of 13 residues. Trimming took off 3 bases at V and 2 bases at J, with 6 bases between the two ends. CDR3 sequence: CASSIQFTDTQYF. In DNA, the CDR3 is TGTGCCAGTAGTATTCAGTTCACAGATACGCAGTATTTT.

This rearrangement joins TRBV6-5 to TRBJ1-1; TRBD1 matches at 8 bases. From germline, CDR1 is MNHEY and CDR2 SVGAGI. Trimming at V came to 5 bases and at J to 4 bases, leaving 9 bases not matched to a gene. The CDR3 runs to 15 residues. CDR3: CASSRTGRRGTEAFF. In nucleotides, the CDR3 is TGTGCCAGCAGTCGGACAGGGCGACGGGGCACTGAAGCTTTCTTT.

The chain recombines TRBV15 with TRBJ2-6, with D possibly matching TRBD2 (7 bases). Trimming removed 0 bases at V and 4 bases at J, with 31 bases between. Per germline, CDR1 LNHNV and CDR2 YYDKDF (reference sequence). The CDR3 contains 23 residues. CDR3 DNA: TGTGCCACCAGCAGAGATTCGAGATTAGTACGGGGGGCGGGCCAGAGAGGGGCCAACGTCCTGACTTTC. This encodes CATSRDSRLVRGAGQRGANVLTF.

The chain recombines TRBV9 with TRBJ2-7; 7 bases map to TRBD1. Unmatched junction bases numbered 13, after V lost 3 bases and J lost 4 bases. This CDR3 region has 16 residues. The germline V gene encodes CDR1 SGDLS and CDR2 YYNGEE. The CDR3 spells CASSAGDSRGLYEQYF. CDR3 in DNA: TGTGCCAGCAGCGCAGGGGACAGTAGGGGGCTTTACGAGCAGTACTTC.

The rearrangement links TRBV4-1 to TRBJ1-4, with 7 bases identical to TRBD1. The CDR3 contains 14 residues. CDR1 is MGHRA, CDR2 YSYEKL, per germline. V lost 3 bases and J lost 6; bases outside the gene matches: 4. The CDR3: CASSQTGQDEKLFF. The CDR3 DNA follows: TGCGCCAGCAGCCAGACAGGGCAGGATGAAAAACTGTTTTTT.

This rearrangement joins TRBV27 to TRBJ2-7, with D perhaps TRBD1 (6 bases). Looked up from germline, CDR1 is MNHEY and CDR2 is SMNVEV (reference sequence). Deletions cut 6 bases from V and 4 bases from J, with 25 bases between. The CDR3 totals 17 residues. CDR3 region: CASSYTGRPHHSYEQYF. The CDR3 region has the DNA TGTGCCAGCAGCTACACAGGGCGCCCACACCATTCTTACGAGCAGTACTTC.